This T cell receptor (beta chain) is from a study of blood T cell repertoires in COVID-19. Across the whole study: Researchers got acute and convalescent COVID-19 samples from the United States, Italy and Spain. Sources were T cells, B-cell-depleted T cells, or PBMCs; the material itself was cDNA or gDNA.

Per the study methods: Researchers report that nucleated cell counts were estimated from reference gene primer amplification. Clones were sequenced by immunoSEQ multiplex PCR, and TCRdb holds only the in-frame ones, with some missing. V and J calls and clone size follow that table, whereas D and trimming were derived from the DNA. The sample holds around 90,000 clones, roughly 88% seen once. This clone was counted a single time. Germline V gives CDR1 SGHRS, CDR2 YFSETQ. This CDR3 has 15 amino acids. Trimming cost V 4 bases and J 2 bases; bases outside gene matches: 4. This clonotype was sampled from a man in his fifties with COVID-19, enrolled during active disease. Sequencing was done on a sample of peripheral blood. V usage is TRBV5-1 and J usage is TRBJ2-1; 9 bases match TRBD1. The CDR3 DNA is TGCGCCAGCAGCGTGGACAGGGGCCCCTACAATGAGCAGTTCTTC. Its translation is CASSVDRGPYNEQFF. Full variable domain (missing parts from reference TRBV5-1 and TRBJ2-1): KAGVTQTPRYLIKTRGQQVTLSCSPISGHRSVSWYQQTPGQGLQFLFEYFSETQRNKGNFPGRFSGRQFSNSRSEMNVSTLELGDSALYLCASSVDRGPYNEQFFGPGTRLTVL.